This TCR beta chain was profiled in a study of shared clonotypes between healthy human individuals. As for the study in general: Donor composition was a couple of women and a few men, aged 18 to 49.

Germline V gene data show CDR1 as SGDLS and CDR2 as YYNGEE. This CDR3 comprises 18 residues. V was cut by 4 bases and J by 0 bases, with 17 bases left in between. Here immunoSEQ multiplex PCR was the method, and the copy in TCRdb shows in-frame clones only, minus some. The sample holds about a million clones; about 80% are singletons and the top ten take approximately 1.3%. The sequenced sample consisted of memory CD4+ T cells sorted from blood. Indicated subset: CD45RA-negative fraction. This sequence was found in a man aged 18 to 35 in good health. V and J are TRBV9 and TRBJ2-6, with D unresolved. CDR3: CASSSKDGSSSGANVLTF. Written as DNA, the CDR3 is TGTGCCAGCAGCTCAAAAGACGGATCCTCCTCTGGGGCCAACGTCCTGACTTTC.